This entry features one T cell receptor (beta chain) sequence. Its binding antigen is unknown. Base qualities were left out, and no much larger clone turns up one base away. From the cysteine up to the phenylalanine, the CDR3 has a length of 17 residues. Left in the record is the CDR3 DNA by itself, 51 bases read in frame from the first base. As encoded in the germline V gene, CDR1 is SGHVS while CDR2 is FQNEAQ. At the junction V is shortened by 2 bases and J by 1 base, with 15 bases in between. The data stem from a study of CD8 T cells in Susac syndrome (dated 2019 in TCRdb). Notes on the research overall: Repertoire sequencing was used to test whether CD8+ T cell activation and differentiation in Susac syndrome was antigen driven.

Results the study describes overall, beyond this receptor: The study acknowledged that relatively few individuals were included in the TCR sequencing and HLA analysis.

RNA was extracted using the RNeasy kit, and about 0.5 to 1 ug of the RNA was reverse transcribed with random hexamers. TCR beta CDR3 regions were amplified with the immunoSEQ multiplex PCR assay covering 54 Vbeta and 13 Jbeta segments. PCR amplification bias was corrected by using a synthetic template baseline for primer optimization and computational correction. As for the authors' bioinformatics: Reads were assigned to V, D and J genes according to IMGT and analyzed in immunoSEQ Analyzer, with only productive sequences retained. Clonality was computed as one minus Shannon entropy normalized by log2 of the number of productive unique sequences. For each patient and control, public and private clones were evaluated within the 100 most prevalent clones. A clone was defined as Susac-specific if it was absent from the healthy and MS cohorts, from about 1,100 published viral clones and from other ImmuneACCESS disease sequences. TCRdb reworked the public reads: Q25 trimming with fastp, MiXCR clone assembly, productive beta chains retained. Rows are combined by CDR3 protein, so each entry shows the most common genes and DNA. The V and J calls were not made by the authors but by TCRdb's processing. In this sample the table shows roughly 180,000 distinct CDR3 sequences, about 95% of which occur a single time. 0.08% to 0.11% of the sample is in the top ten clones.

Peripheral blood CD8+ and CD4+ T cells from healthy donors, Susac syndrome patients and multiple sclerosis patients were profiled using high-throughput TCR beta sequencing. Healthy donors were age- and sex-matched controls. Bulk CD8+ and CD4+ T cells were purified by magnetic negative isolation, while CD8+ TEMRA cells were enriched using FACS. Blood was drawn into EDTA tubes, processed within 24 hours, and PBMCs were isolated by density gradient centrifugation. PBMCs intended for TCR sequencing were cryopreserved in liquid nitrogen and were subsequently thawed in a 37 degrees C water bath. Purity of sorted or isolated CD4+, CD8+ and CD8+ TEMRA cells was at least 90%.

The sample consisted of CD4+ T cells from PBMCs. The sequence was collected from a human donor in good health. The chain links TRBV7-8 with TRBJ2-4; TRBD2 is a weak D gene call, 6 bases matching. This receptor carries the CDR3 CASSLSRIREAKNIQYF. The DNA sequence is as follows: TGTGCCAGCAGCTTATCTAGGATACGGGAGGCCAAAAACATTCAGTACTTC.